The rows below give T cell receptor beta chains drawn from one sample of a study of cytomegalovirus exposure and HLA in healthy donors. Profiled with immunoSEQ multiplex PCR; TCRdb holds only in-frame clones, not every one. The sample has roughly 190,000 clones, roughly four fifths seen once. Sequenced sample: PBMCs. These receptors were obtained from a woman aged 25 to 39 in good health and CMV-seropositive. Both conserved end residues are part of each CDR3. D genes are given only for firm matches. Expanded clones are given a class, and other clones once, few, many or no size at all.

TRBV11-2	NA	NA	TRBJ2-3	CASSLGLGTDTQYF	TGTGCCAGCAGCTTAGGACTTGGCACAGATACGCAGTATTTT
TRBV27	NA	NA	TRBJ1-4	CASRGHPTNEKLFF	TGTGCCAGCAGGGGCCATCCAACTAATGAAAAACTGTTTTTT
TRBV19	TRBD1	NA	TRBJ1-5	CASSGGQGGGRGNQPQHF	TGTGCCAGTAGTGGGGGACAGGGTGGGGGTCGTGGCAATCAGCCCCAGCATTTT
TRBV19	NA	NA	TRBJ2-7	CASHDSTYEQYF	TGTGCCAGCCACGACAGTACCTACGAGCAGTACTTC
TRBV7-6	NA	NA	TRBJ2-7	CASSSGLLFYEQYF	TGTGCCAGCAGCTCGGGACTTCTTTTCTACGAGCAGTACTTC
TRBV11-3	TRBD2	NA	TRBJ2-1	CASSPRDYLYNEQFF	TGTGCCAGCAGCCCCCGGGACTACCTCTACAATGAGCAGTTCTTC
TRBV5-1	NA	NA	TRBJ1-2	CASSPRGLYGYTF	TGCGCCAGCAGCCCCAGGGGCCTCTATGGCTACACCTTC
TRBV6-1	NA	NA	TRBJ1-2	CASSDVGQYGYTF	TGTGCCAGCAGTGACGTCGGACAGTATGGCTACACCTTC
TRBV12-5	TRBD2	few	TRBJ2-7	CASGRREGLYEQYF	TGTGCTAGTGGTCGACGGGAGGGCCTGTACGAGCAGTACTTC
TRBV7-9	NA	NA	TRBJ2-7	CASSFPSPQDYEQYF	TGTGCCAGCAGCTTCCCCTCCCCCCAAGATTACGAGCAGTACTTC
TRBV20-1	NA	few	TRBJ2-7	CSAPGGYEQYF	TGCAGTGCCCCCGGGGGCTACGAGCAGTACTTC
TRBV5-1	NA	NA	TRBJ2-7	CASSYGPQTSYEQYF	TGCGCCAGCAGTTATGGGCCGCAAACCTCCTACGAGCAGTACTTC
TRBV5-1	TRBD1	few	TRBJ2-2	CASSWTGEVDGELFF	TGCGCCAGCAGCTGGACAGGGGAAGTGGACGGGGAGCTGTTTTTT
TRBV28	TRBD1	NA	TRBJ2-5	CASNRQGVEETQYF	TGTGCCAGCAATCGGCAGGGGGTAGAAGAGACCCAGTACTTC
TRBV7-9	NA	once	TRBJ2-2	CASSPDSTNTGELFF	TGTGCCAGCAGCCCCGACAGCACGAACACCGGGGAGCTGTTTTTT
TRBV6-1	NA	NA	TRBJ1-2	CASSEAVVNYGYTF	TGTGCCAGCAGTGAAGCGGTAGTGAACTATGGCTACACCTTC
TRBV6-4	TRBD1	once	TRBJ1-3	CASSVASGQGTNSGNTIYF	TGTGCCAGCTCCGTAGCCTCGGGACAGGGGACGAACTCTGGAAACACCATATATTTT
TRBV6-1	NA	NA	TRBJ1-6	CASILVAGGNSPLHF	TGTGCCAGCATCCTAGTGGCGGGTGGCAATTCACCCCTCCACTTT
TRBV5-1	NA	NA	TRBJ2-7	CASGFGEVSYEQYF	TGCGCCAGCGGATTTGGGGAGGTTTCCTACGAGCAGTACTTC
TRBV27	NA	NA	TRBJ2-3	CASSWDSNLDTQYF	TGTGCCAGCAGCTGGGACTCGAACTTGGATACGCAGTATTTT
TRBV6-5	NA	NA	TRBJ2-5	CASSRYQGTETQYF	TGTGCCAGCAGTCGGTACCAGGGGACAGAGACCCAGTACTTC
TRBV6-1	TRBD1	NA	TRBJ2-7	CASSESTGGGYEQYF	TGTGCCAGCAGTGAAAGCACAGGGGGCGGGTACGAGCAGTACTTC
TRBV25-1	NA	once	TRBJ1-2	CASSESAGVYGYTF	TGTGCCAGCAGTGAATCGGCGGGTGTCTATGGCTACACCTTC
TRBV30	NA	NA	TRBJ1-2	CAWTGRRDYGYTF	TGTGCCTGGACAGGGCGTCGGGACTATGGCTACACCTTC
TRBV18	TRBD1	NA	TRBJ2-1	CASSPSTGGAKEQFF	TGTGCCAGCTCACCCTCAACAGGGGGCGCGAAGGAGCAGTTCTTC
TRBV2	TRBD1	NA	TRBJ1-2	CASSGQGASGYTF	TGTGCCAGTTCGGGACAGGGGGCGTCTGGCTACACCTTC
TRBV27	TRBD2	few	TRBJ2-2	CASSPGLAGLRGTGELFF	TGTGCCAGCAGTCCGGGACTAGCGGGACTCAGGGGCACCGGGGAGCTGTTTTTT
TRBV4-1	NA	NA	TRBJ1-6	CASSQDAAGNSPLHF	TGCGCCAGCAGCCAAGATGCGGCGGGCAATTCACCCCTCCACTTT
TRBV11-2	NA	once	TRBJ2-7	CASSSYKGEWTYEQYF	TGTGCCAGCAGCTCCTACAAGGGGGAGTGGACCTACGAGCAGTACTTC
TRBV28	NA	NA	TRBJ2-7	CASSRTRGGRNEQYF	TGTGCCAGCAGCCGCACCCGAGGGGGACGAAACGAGCAGTACTTC
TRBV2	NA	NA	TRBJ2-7	CASRGMEDNYEQYF	TGTGCCAGCCGAGGGATGGAAGACAACTACGAGCAGTACTTC
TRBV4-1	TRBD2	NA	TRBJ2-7	CASSQVLLRREDSYEQYF	TGCGCCAGCAGCCAAGTCTTGTTGAGGCGGGAGGACTCCTACGAGCAGTACTTC
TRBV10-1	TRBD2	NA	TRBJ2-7	CASSSGRSYEQYF	TGCGCCAGCAGCAGCGGGAGATCCTACGAGCAGTACTTC
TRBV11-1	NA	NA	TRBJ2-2	CASSLVGTGELFF	TGTGCCAGCAGCCTAGTCGGGACCGGGGAGCTGTTTTTT
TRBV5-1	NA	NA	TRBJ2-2	CASSLSSKKNTGELFF	TGCGCCAGCAGCTTGTCATCTAAAAAGAACACCGGGGAGCTGTTTTTT
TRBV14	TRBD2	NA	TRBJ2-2	CASSQDLTSGRVGELFF	TGTGCCAGCAGCCAAGATCTCACTAGCGGGAGGGTCGGGGAGCTGTTTTTT
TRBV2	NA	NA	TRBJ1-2	CASSEGTNYGYTF	TGTGCCAGCAGTGAGGGGACAAACTATGGCTACACCTTC
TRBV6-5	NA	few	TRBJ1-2	CASSYGGRGYTF	TGTGCCAGCAGTTACGGGGGGAGAGGCTACACCTTC
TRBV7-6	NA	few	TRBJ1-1	CASSRTGNTEAFF	TGTGCCAGCAGTAGAACAGGGAACACTGAAGCTTTCTTT
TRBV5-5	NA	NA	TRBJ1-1	CASSYRGGTEAFF	TGTGCCAGCAGCTATCGAGGTGGCACTGAAGCTTTCTTT
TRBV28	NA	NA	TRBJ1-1	CASSLPGGNTEAFF	TGTGCCAGCAGTTTACCGGGGGGGAACACTGAAGCTTTCTTT
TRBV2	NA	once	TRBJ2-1	CASSDGSSYNEQFF	TGTGCCAGCAGTGATGGGAGCTCCTACAATGAGCAGTTCTTC
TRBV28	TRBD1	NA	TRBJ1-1	CAVPGQGFWNTEAFF	TGTGCCGTTCCGGGACAGGGTTTTTGGAACACTGAAGCTTTCTTT
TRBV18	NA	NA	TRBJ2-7	CASSPRVTGNSYEQYF	TGTGCCAGCTCACCACGAGTGACGGGTAACTCCTACGAGCAGTACTTC
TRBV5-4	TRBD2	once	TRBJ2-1	CASSLLRLADSYNEQFF	TGTGCCAGCAGCTTGCTACGGCTAGCGGACTCCTACAATGAGCAGTTCTTC
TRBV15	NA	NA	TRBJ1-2	CATSRGGRERGYTF	TGTGCCACCAGCAGAGGAGGGCGGGAACGTGGCTACACCTTC
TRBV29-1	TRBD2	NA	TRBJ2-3	CSVEGLAGERRDTQYF	TGCAGCGTTGAGGGACTAGCGGGAGAGAGAAGGGATACGCAGTATTTT
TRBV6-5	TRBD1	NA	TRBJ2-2	CASSYGQGNTGELFF	TGTGCCAGCAGTTACGGACAGGGGAACACCGGGGAGCTGTTTTTT
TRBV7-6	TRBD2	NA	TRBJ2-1	CASSLRSVAGGLYNEQFF	TGTGCCAGCAGCTTACGCTCGGTGGCGGGAGGGCTGTACAATGAGCAGTTCTTC
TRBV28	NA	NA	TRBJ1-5	CASSERYSNQPQHF	TGTGCCAGCAGTGAACGGTATAGCAATCAGCCCCAGCATTTT
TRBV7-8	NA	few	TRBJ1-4	CASSLDLAEEKLFF	TGTGCCAGCAGCTTAGACCTGGCGGAGGAAAAACTGTTTTTT
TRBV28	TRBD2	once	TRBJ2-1	CASRRALGLAGVNEQFF	TGTGCCAGCAGGAGGGCCCTAGGGCTAGCGGGAGTCAATGAGCAGTTCTTC
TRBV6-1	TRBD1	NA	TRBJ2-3	CASSEGQGVDTQYF	TGTGCCAGCAGTGAGGGACAGGGGGTGGATACGCAGTATTTT
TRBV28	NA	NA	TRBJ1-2	CASSPTGTNNYGYTF	TGTGCCAGCAGCCCAACCGGGACAAATAACTATGGCTACACCTTC